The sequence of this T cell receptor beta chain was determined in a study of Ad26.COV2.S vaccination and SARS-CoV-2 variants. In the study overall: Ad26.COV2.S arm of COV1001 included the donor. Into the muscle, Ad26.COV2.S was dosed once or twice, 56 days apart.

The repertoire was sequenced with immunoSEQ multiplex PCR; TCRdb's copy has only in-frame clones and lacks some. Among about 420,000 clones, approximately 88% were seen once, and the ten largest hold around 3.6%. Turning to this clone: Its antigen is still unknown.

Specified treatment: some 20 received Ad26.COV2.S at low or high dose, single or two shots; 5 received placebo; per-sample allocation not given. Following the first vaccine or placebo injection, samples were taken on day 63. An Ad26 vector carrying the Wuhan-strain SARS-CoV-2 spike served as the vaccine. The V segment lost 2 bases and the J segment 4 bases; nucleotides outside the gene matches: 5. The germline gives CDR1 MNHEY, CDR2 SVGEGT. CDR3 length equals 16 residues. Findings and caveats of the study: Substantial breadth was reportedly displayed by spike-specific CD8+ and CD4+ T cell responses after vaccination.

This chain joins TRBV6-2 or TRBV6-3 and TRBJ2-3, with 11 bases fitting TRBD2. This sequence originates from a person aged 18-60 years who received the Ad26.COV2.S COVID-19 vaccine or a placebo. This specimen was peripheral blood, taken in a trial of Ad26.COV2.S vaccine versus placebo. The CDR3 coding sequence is TGTGCCAGCAGTTACCCCGAACTAGCGGGGGCAGATACGCAGTATTTT. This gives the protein CASSYPELAGADTQYF.